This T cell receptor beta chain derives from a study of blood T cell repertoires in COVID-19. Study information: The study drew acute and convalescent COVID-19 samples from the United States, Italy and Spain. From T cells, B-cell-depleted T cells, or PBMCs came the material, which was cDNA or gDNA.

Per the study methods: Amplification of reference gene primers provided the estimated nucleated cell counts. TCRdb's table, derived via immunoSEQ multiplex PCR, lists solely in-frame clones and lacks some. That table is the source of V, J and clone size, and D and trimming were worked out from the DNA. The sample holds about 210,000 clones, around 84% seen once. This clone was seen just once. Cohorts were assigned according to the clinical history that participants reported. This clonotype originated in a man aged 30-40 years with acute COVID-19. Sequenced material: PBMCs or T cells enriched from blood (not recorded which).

DNA of the CDR3: TGCGCCAGCAGGGGTACCGACAGGGTGTTAGGAGGCTACACCTTC. Protein: CASRGTDRVLGGYTF. The genes are TRBV5-1 and TRBJ1-2; 7 bases fit TRBD1. This CDR3 has 15 residues. Trimming removed 5 bases from V and 8 bases from J; junction bases left unmatched: 15. Germline V gene lookup returns CDR1 SGHRS and CDR2 YFSETQ.